A single sample is the source of the 5 T cell receptor beta chains below, sequenced in a study of early T cells in non-severe SARS-CoV-2 infection. TCRdb re-derived calls from the 5' RACE reads in MiXCR, one entry per CDR3 protein. This sample has over 50,000 distinct CDR3 sequences; more than 13% occur once, and the top ten carry roughly 10%. This material consisted of whole blood, taken at baseline. These TCRs come from an adult who was a healthcare worker with PCR-confirmed SARS-CoV-2 infection or an uninfected control (not recorded which).

This clonotype was detected only a few times. V is TRBV5-4 and J is TRBJ2-1, with D possibly TRBD2 on 5 matching bases. The CDR3 length is 13 residues. Germline CDR1 is SGHNT and CDR2 is YYREEE (reference sequence). Trimming stripped 4 bases from V and 8 bases from J, with 13 bases between. CDR3 loop: CASSPPGVDEQFF. The CDR3 bases are TGTGCCAGCAGCCCCCCCGGGGTCGATGAGCAGTTCTTC. Looking up the rest from reference TRBV5-4 and TRBJ2-1 gives the full variable domain: ETGVTQSPTHLIKTRGQQVTLRCSSQSGHNTVSWYQQALGQGPQFIFQYYREEENGRGNFPPRFSGLQFPNYSSELNVNALELDDSALYLCASSPPGVDEQFFGPGTRLTVL.

This chain connects TRBV30 to TRBJ1-1; D not resolved. From germline, CDR1 is GTSNPN and CDR2 SVGIG (reference sequence). V was pared by 4 bases and J by 1 base, with 10 bases between. The CDR3 sequence is 13 residues long. The CDR3 DNA is TGTGCCTGGACTTACGGGCGGAACACTGAAGCTTTCTTT. Translated: CAWTYGRNTEAFF.

Many counts were recorded for this clonotype. The genes are TRBV7-9 and TRBJ1-1; possible D gene TRBD1, 6 bases. The CDR3 is made up of 13 amino acids. Between the trimmed V and J ends, which lost 0 bases and 6 bases, there was a span of 8 bases. Germline CDR1 reads SEHNR; CDR2 reads FQNEAQ (reference sequence). The CDR3 is CASSLAGASEAFF. The CDR3 DNA reads as TGTGCCAGCAGCTTAGCGGGGGCCTCTGAAGCTTTCTTT.

The sample holds a few counts of this clonotype. The chain joins TRBV20-1 to TRBJ1-2; 8 bases fit TRBD1. Germline assignment: CDR1 DFQATT and CDR2 SNEGSKA (reference sequence). V trimming: 0 bases; J trimming: 5 bases; junction bases outside the gene matches: 5. This CDR3 spans 14 amino acids. CDR3 loop: CSAREGGQDYGYTF. The DNA for the CDR3 is TGCAGTGCTAGAGAGGGGGGACAGGATTATGGCTACACCTTC.

The rearrangement uses TRBV12-3 or TRBV12-4 and TRBJ2-3; no clear D. V shed 1 base and J shed 4 bases, with 15 bases lying between them. The CDR3 totals 16 residues. The CDR3 loop is CASSLEAGSRADTQYF. The CDR3 DNA reads as TGTGCCAGCAGTTTAGAGGCCGGCTCCCGGGCAGATACGCAGTATTTT.